In this sample, the clone carrying this TCR beta chain turned up many times. Its antigen is as yet unknown. TCRdb independently ran MiXCR on the reads; one entry per CDR3 protein. The table lists just over 150,000 distinct CDR3 sequences, 23% of them singletons. This sample is drawn from a study of T cell repertoires in cytomegalovirus infection. Study-wide background: Matching HLA type, along with CMV infection, was indicated by public TCR beta signatures.

Overall study results and limits: HLA-C-restricted CMV-specific TCR beta clonotypes were dominant in the ex vivo response.

V trimming: 4 bases; J trimming: 5 bases; junction bases outside the gene matches: 3. The germline V gene has CDR1 SGHTA and CDR2 FQGTGA. The CDR3 length is 15 residues. The source of this sequence is a human donor in good health (CMV status not recorded). Some clones in this sample may be carry-over from other donors' samples. Material: PBMCs. This chain joins TRBV7-3 and TRBJ2-2; TRBD2 matches 11 bases. The CDR3 DNA reads TGTGCCAGCAGCTCTTCTAGCGGGAGGACCGGGGAGCTGTTTTTT. This encodes CASSSSSGRTGELFF.